A selection of T cell receptor beta chains follows, all from one sample in a study of early T cells in non-severe SARS-CoV-2 infection. One entry per CDR3 protein results from TCRdb running MiXCR on the 5' RACE reads. This table holds tens of thousands of distinct CDR3 sequences, approximately 15% found once. What was sequenced was whole blood. These receptors were taken from an adult who was a healthcare worker with PCR-confirmed SARS-CoV-2 infection or an uninfected control (not recorded which). CDR3s include the opening cysteine and the closing phenylalanine or tryptophan. The order of the fields is D gene, J gene, V gene, clone size, CDR3 protein, CDR3 DNA. The D gene is left open where the match is weak. The size field is filled for only some rows; it gives once, few, many or a size class.

>NA|TRBJ2-7|TRBV2|NA
CASSTLVLSLQYF
TGTGCCAGCAGTACCCTGGTTCTTTCCCTGCAGTACTTC
>TRBD1|TRBJ1-1|TRBV6-1|NA
CASLPFGTGEYNTEAFF
TGTGCCAGCTTACCCTTTGGGACAGGGGAATATAACACTGAAGCTTTCTTT
>TRBD1|TRBJ1-1|TRBV10-2|NA
CASSKTGAVPEAFF
TGCGCCAGCAGCAAGACAGGGGCTGTCCCTGAAGCTTTCTTT
>NA|TRBJ1-1|TRBV11-2|NA
CASSYSSLKEAFF
TGTGCCAGCAGCTATTCAAGCCTCAAGGAAGCTTTCTTT
>NA|TRBJ2-1|TRBV6-5|medium-sized
CASSPVPSDPSSYNEQFF
TGTGCCAGCAGTCCAGTTCCTAGCGACCCCTCCTCCTACAATGAGCAGTTCTTC
>NA|TRBJ1-2|TRBV5-6|NA
CASNRDITYGYTF
TGTGCCAGCAACAGGGATATAACCTATGGCTACACCTTC
>NA|TRBJ2-1|TRBV7-2|many
CASSFTAGEQFF
TGTGCCAGCAGCTTCACCGCGGGTGAGCAGTTCTTC
>NA|TRBJ1-5|TRBV15|NA
CATSPKTHLDPNQPQHF
TGTGCCACCAGCCCAAAGACTCATCTCGACCCCAATCAGCCCCAGCATTTT
>NA|TRBJ2-4|TRBV29-1|NA
CSILPGTDAKNIQYF
TGCAGCATCTTGCCCGGGACCGACGCCAAAAACATTCAGTACTTC
>NA|TRBJ1-1|TRBV10-3|NA
CAVRQEAFF
TGTGCCGTCAGACAAGAAGCTTTCTTT
>NA|TRBJ1-2|TRBV30|many
CAWSGADYGYTF
TGTGCCTGGAGTGGGGCCGACTATGGCTACACCTTC
>TRBD1|TRBJ1-2|TRBV9|NA
CASSVGQGINYGYTF
TGTGCCAGCAGCGTGGGACAGGGAATTAACTATGGCTACACCTTC
>TRBD1|TRBJ2-2|TRBV6-6|NA
CASSAGTGHNTGELFF
TGTGCCAGCAGTGCTGGGACAGGCCACAACACCGGGGAGCTGTTTTTT
>NA|TRBJ2-6|TRBV9|NA
CASWASGANVLTF
TGTGCCAGCTGGGCCTCTGGGGCCAACGTCCTGACTTTC
>TRBD2|TRBJ2-3|TRBV20-1|NA
CSARDPASGPDTQYF
TGCAGTGCTAGAGATCCCGCTAGCGGGCCAGATACGCAGTATTTT
>NA|TRBJ1-1|TRBV30|few
CAWSARGPTEAFF
TGTGCCTGGAGCGCCCGAGGGCCCACTGAAGCTTTCTTT
>NA|TRBJ2-2|TRBV7-8|many
CASSRGRTTGELFF
TGTGCCAGCAGCCGGGGCCGGACCACCGGGGAGCTGTTTTTT
>NA|TRBJ2-7|TRBV10-3|many
CATATREFPYEQYF
TGTGCCACCGCCACCAGGGAATTTCCCTACGAGCAGTACTTC
>NA|TRBJ2-5|TRBV5-1|few
CASSFGREETQYF
TGCGCCAGCAGCTTCGGCAGGGAAGAGACCCAGTACTTC
>NA|TRBJ1-4|TRBV27|few
CASSLSQPATNEKLFF
TGTGCCAGCAGTTTATCACAGCCTGCAACTAATGAAAAACTGTTTTTT
>TRBD1|TRBJ2-7|TRBV20-1|few
CSGQGPYEQYF
TGCAGTGGACAGGGCCCCTACGAGCAGTACTTC
>TRBD1|TRBJ1-1|TRBV7-6|few
CASSRTGGEAFF
TGTGCCAGCAGTCGGACAGGTGGAGAAGCTTTCTTT
>TRBD2|TRBJ2-3|TRBV5-5|few
CASSLGRGSGSTDTQYF
TGTGCCAGCAGCTTGGGCCGGGGTAGCGGGAGCACAGATACGCAGTATTTT
>TRBD2|TRBJ2-2|TRBV7-2|NA
CASSSRGVATTGELFF
TGTGCCAGCAGCTCCCGGGGGGTAGCGACTACCGGGGAGCTGTTTTTT
>TRBD1|TRBJ1-4|TRBV6-5|few
CASSYSQGAQEKLFF
TGTGCCAGCAGTTATTCTCAGGGGGCGCAGGAAAAACTGTTTTTT
>NA|TRBJ1-1|TRBV29-1|NA
CSVGETRGTEAFF
TGCAGCGTTGGGGAGACAAGAGGCACTGAAGCTTTCTTT
>NA|TRBJ2-1|TRBV11-2|NA
CASLGLPSYNEQFF
TGTGCCAGCCTGGGGCTCCCGTCCTACAATGAGCAGTTCTTC
>NA|TRBJ2-7|TRBV11-2|NA
CASSLFEQYF
TGTGCCAGCAGCCTGTTCGAGCAGTACTTC
>NA|TRBJ2-6|TRBV18|few
CASSPRGTGANVLTF
TGTGCCAGCTCACCAAGGGGTACAGGGGCCAACGTCCTGACTTTC
>NA|TRBJ1-3|TRBV3-1|NA
CASSQRGSGNTIYF
TGTGCCAGCAGCCAACGGGGGTCAGGAAACACCATATATTTT
>NA|TRBJ2-1|TRBV7-8|many
CASSLVSLQTRNEQFF
TGTGCCAGCAGCTTAGTTTCGTTGCAAACGAGGAATGAGCAGTTCTTC
>NA|TRBJ2-3|TRBV27|few
CASSLFTTYSSTDTQYF
TGTGCCAGCAGTTTGTTTACGACCTATTCTAGCACAGATACGCAGTATTTT
>TRBD2|TRBJ2-1|TRBV5-1|NA
CASNLALAGGIYNEQFF
TGCGCCAGCAACCTTGCGCTAGCGGGAGGGATCTACAATGAGCAGTTCTTC
>TRBD2|TRBJ2-2|TRBV7-9|few
CASSAALAGEQGNGELFF
TGTGCCAGCAGCGCCGCCCTAGCGGGAGAACAAGGGAACGGGGAGCTGTTTTTT
>NA|TRBJ2-3|TRBV23-1|few
CASTLASSTDTQYF
TGCGCCAGCACCCTAGCGTCTAGCACAGATACGCAGTATTTT
>NA|TRBJ2-1|TRBV29-1|few
CTIGTNTNEQFF
TGCACCATCGGGACAAACACCAATGAGCAGTTCTTC